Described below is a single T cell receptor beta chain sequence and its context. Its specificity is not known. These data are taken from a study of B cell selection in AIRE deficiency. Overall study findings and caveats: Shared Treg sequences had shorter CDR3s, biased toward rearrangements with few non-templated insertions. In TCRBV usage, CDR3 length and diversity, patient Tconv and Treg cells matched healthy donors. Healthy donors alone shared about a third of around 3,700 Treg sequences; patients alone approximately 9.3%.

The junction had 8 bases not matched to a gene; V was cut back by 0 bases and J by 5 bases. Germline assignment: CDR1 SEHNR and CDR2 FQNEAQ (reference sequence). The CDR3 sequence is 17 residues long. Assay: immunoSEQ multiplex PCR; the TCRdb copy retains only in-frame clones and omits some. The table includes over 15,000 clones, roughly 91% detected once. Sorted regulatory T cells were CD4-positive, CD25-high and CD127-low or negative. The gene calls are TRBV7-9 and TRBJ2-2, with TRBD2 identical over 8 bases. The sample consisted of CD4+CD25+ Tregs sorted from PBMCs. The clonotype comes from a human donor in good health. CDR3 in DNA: TGTGCCAGCAGCTTAGCTCAGAGCGGGAGTAGAACCGGGGAGCTGTTTTTT. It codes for CASSLAQSGSRTGELFF.